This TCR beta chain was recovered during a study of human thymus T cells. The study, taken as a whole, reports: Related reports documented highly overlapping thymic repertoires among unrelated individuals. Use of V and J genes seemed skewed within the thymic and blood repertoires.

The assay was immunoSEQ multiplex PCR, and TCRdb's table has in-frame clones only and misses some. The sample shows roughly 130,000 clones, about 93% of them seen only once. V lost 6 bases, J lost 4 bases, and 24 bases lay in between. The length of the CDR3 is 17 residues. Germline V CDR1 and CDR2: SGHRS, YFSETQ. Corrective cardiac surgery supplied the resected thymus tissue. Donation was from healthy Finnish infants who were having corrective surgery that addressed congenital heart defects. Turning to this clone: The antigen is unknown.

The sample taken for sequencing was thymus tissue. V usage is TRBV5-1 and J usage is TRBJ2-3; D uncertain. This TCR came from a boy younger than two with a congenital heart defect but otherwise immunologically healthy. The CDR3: CASKVGPTSHPPDTQYF. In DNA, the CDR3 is TGCGCCAGCAAGGTAGGGCCAACCTCCCATCCACCAGATACGCAGTATTTT.